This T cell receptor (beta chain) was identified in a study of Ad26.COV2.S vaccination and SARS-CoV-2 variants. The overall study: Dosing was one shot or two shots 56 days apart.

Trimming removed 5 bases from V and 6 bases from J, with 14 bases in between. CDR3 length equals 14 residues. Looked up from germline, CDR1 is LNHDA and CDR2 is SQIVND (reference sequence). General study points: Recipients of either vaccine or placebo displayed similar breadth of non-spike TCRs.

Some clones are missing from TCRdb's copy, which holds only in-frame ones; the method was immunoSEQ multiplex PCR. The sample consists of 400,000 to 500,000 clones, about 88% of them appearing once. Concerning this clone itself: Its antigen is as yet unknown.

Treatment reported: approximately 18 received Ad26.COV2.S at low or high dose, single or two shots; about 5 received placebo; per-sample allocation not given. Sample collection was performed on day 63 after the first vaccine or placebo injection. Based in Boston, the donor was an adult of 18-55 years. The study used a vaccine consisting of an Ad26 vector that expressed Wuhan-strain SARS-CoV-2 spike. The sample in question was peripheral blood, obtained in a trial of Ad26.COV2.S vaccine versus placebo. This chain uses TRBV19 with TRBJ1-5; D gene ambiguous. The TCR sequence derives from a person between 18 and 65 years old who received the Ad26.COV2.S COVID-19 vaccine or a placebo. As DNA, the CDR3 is TGTGCCAGTAGTCAATTTGGGCTTGCTCAGCCCCAGCATTTT. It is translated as CASSQFGLAQPQHF.